The present T cell receptor (beta chain) was sequenced within a study of cytomegalovirus exposure and HLA in healthy donors. As for the study in general: The same platform used for the approximately 670 first-cohort repertoires was also used for the 95 to 150 validation repertoires, as a later analysis reported.

The roughly 120-subject validation cohort, separate from the approximately 640-subject first cohort, included the donors. Study observations and caveats: Cytomegalovirus-associated status was assigned to 150 or so TCR beta chains. The classifier reportedly diagnosed cytomegalovirus status with high specificity and sensitivity.

Sequenced by immunoSEQ multiplex PCR; TCRdb stores in-frame clones only, minus some. The table has about 76,000 clones, 85% to 95% seen once. Comments on this clone: Antigen specificity is unknown.

V shed 8 bases, J shed 4 bases, and the junction held 9 bases outside the gene matches. The length of the CDR3 is 14 residues. Looked up from germline, CDR1 is MNHEY and CDR2 is SVGAGI. The source of this sequence is a man in his late teens or twenties in good health and CMV-seropositive. The V call is TRBV6-5, the J call TRBJ2-7; 9 nucleotides match TRBD1. The sequencing input was PBMCs. The CDR3: CASGARDREYEQYF. CDR3 coding DNA: TGTGCCAGCGGGGCACGGGACAGGGAATACGAGCAGTACTTC.